This T cell receptor (beta chain) was documented in a study of blood T cells in healthy people across ages. In germline, CDR1 is MNHEY, CDR2 SVGEGT. CDR3 length: 12 amino acids. V lost 6 bases and J lost 5, with 10 bases in between. Regarding the study as a whole: Diversity was higher, and naive CD4+ cells more numerous, in long-lived donors than in aged donors. Diversity estimated from one million T cells was considered an underestimate. Unsorted PBMCs ruled out conclusive naive versus antigen-experienced comparison.

A second about 6 to 12 cycle PCR used barcoded and J-beta primers. TCRdb reanalysed the 5' RACE reads using MiXCR and keeps one entry per CDR3 protein. The data contain some 640,000 distinct CDR3 sequences, under 30% of them singletons. As concerns this clonotype: Antigen unknown.

The sequencing input was blood. The clonotype comes from a woman older than 75 in good health. V is TRBV6-2 or TRBV6-3 and J is TRBJ2-5; D may be TRBD1 or TRBD2 (5 bases each). The CDR3 here is CASSRGPETQYF. The CDR3 bases are TGTGCCAGCAGCCGGGGACCCGAGACCCAGTACTTC.